This TCR beta chain was profiled in a study of blood T cell repertoires in COVID-19. Turning to the study itself: Collection of acute and convalescent COVID-19 samples took place in the United States, Italy and Spain.

Germline V gene lookup returns CDR1 SGHTA and CDR2 FQGNSA. The ends were cut back, 5 bases at V and 2 bases at J, with 12 bases in the middle. CDR3 length: 14 residues. In the source study's methods: The assay estimated nucleated cells by amplifying reference gene primers. This table comes from immunoSEQ multiplex PCR, and its TCRdb copy is limited to in-frame clones, with some not included. V, J and clone size were drawn from that table, and D and trimming were deduced from the DNA. The sample holds some 15,000 clones, approximately 80% seen once. The chain joins TRBV7-2 to TRBJ2-5, with a weak D call TRBD1 (5 bases). Sequences were obtained from peripheral blood. This TCR was sampled from a woman in her 70s with active COVID-19. CDR3 sequence (DNA): TGTGCCAGCAGCCCAGGGCAGACACAAGAGACCCAGTACTTC. It specifies CASSPGQTQETQYF. Full variable domain (missing parts from reference TRBV7-2 and TRBJ2-5): GAGVSQSPSNKVTEKGKDVELRCDPISGHTALYWYRQSLGQGLEFLIYFQGNSAPDKSGLPSDRFSAERTGGSVSTLTIQRTQQEDSAVYLCASSPGQTQETQYFGPGTRLLVL.